These 20 T cell receptor beta chains originate from one sample sequenced in a study of blood T cell repertoires in COVID-19. Clones were read by immunoSEQ multiplex PCR, and TCRdb kept only the in-frame ones, dropping some. The sample has 200,000 to 250,000 clones; about 85% are singletons. The sample consisted of PBMCs or T cells enriched from blood (not recorded which). These receptors all stem from a man in his thirties or forties who had recovered from COVID-19.

The J gene is TRBJ2-1, the V gene TRBV19, with TRBD1 as a possible D gene (6 bases). The V and J ends lost 1 base and 8 bases respectively, with 27 bases between them. Germline-derived CDR1 and CDR2 are LNHDA and SQIVND (reference sequence). CDR3 length: 19 amino acids. In DNA form, the CDR3 reads TGTGCCAGTAGTATAGTAGTCGTGTTGGGTACAGGGTCTGAGGATGAGCAGTTCTTC. Its translation is CASSIVVVLGTGSEDEQFF.

This chain joins TRBV9 and TRBJ2-3; 8 positions match TRBD2. Trimming cost V 4 bases and J 6 bases; bases outside gene matches: 13. Germline V gene data show CDR1 as SGDLS and CDR2 as YYNGEE. This CDR3 is built from 16 residues. The CDR3 here is CASSPSGGGFSDTQYF. DNA for the CDR3: TGTGCCAGCAGCCCGTCCGGGGGGGGTTTCTCGGATACGCAGTATTTT.

This sequence joins TRBV5-4 and TRBJ2-4, with a weak D call TRBD2 (5 bases). Germline V CDR1 and CDR2: SGHNT, YYREEE (reference sequence). V lost 0 bases and J 8 bases, leaving 15 bases between the germline ends. CDR3 size: 15 residues. CDR3 nucleotide sequence: TGTGCCAGCAGCTTGGGGATCGGGATATCGGACATTCAGTACTTC. As protein: CASSLGIGISDIQYF.

The V call is TRBV19, the J call TRBJ2-1; 10 positions match TRBD2. Per the germline V gene, CDR1 is LNHDA and CDR2 is SQIVND (reference sequence). V lost 2 bases and J lost 6; bases outside the gene matches: 7. The CDR3 loop spans 16 amino acids. CDR3 sequence reads: CASSITRLAGSNEQFF. The CDR3 DNA is TGTGCCAGTAGTATAACCCGACTAGCGGGCAGCAATGAGCAGTTCTTC.

This sequence joins TRBV5-1 and TRBJ1-4, with 9 bases aligning to TRBD1. Losses at the gene ends were 6 bases for V and 7 bases for J; bases not matched to a gene: 10. This CDR3 has 15 amino acids. Germline CDR1 reads SGHRS; CDR2 reads YFSETQ. CDR3 nucleotides: TGCGCCAGCACCTCGGCGCCGGGACAGGGTGAAAAACTGTTTTTT. This translates into CASTSAPGQGEKLFF. Together with reference TRBV5-1 and TRBJ1-4, the CDR3 gives the full variable domain: KAGVTQTPRYLIKTRGQQVTLSCSPISGHRSVSWYQQTPGQGLQFLFEYFSETQRNKGNFPGRFSGRQFSNSRSEMNVSTLELGDSALYLCASTSAPGQGEKLFFGSGTQLSVL.

The V call is TRBV29-1, the J call TRBJ2-7; TRBD1 matches at 10 bases. Germline V CDR1 and CDR2: SQVTM, ANQGSEA. This CDR3 has 14 amino acids. The ends lost 5 bases at V and 5 bases at J; junction bases unmatched: 9. For the CDR3, the DNA is TGCAGCGTTTTCCGGGACGGGACAGGGGACGAGCAGTACTTC. This translates into CSVFRDGTGDEQYF.

V and J are TRBV30 and TRBJ1-5, with D possibly TRBD1 on 5 matching bases. This CDR3 is built from 13 residues. V shed 0 bases and J shed 11 bases, with 14 bases lying between them. The germline V gene encodes CDR1 GTSNPN and CDR2 SVGIG (reference sequence). CDR3 nucleotides: TGTGCCTGGAGTGTTAGGGGTTCCATGGCCCAGCATTTT. Translation gives CAWSVRGSMAQHF.

This chain connects TRBV19 to TRBJ1-5, with 7 positions matching TRBD1. The germline gives CDR1 LNHDA, CDR2 SQIVND (reference sequence). Germline trimming cut 3 bases from V and 2 bases from J; bases unmatched to any gene: 4. The CDR3 is made up of 15 amino acids. CDR3 protein: CASSMTGLGNQPQHF. CDR3 sequence (DNA): TGTGCCAGTAGTATGACAGGGTTGGGCAATCAGCCCCAGCATTTT.

The chain recombines TRBV4-1 with TRBJ1-6, with D possibly TRBD1 on 5 matching bases. The germline V and J ends were trimmed by 0 bases and 8 bases, with 11 bases remaining between them. CDR3 size: 15 residues. Germline CDR1 reads MGHRA; CDR2 reads YSYEKL. CDR3: CASSQEDNSYSPLHF. As DNA, the CDR3 is TGCGCCAGCAGCCAAGAGGACAATAGCTATTCACCCCTCCACTTT.

The rearrangement joins TRBV28 to TRBJ2-2; TRBD2 is a possible D gene (5 bases). V lost 8 bases, J lost 3 bases, and 7 bases lay in between. The CDR3 runs 12 residues. Germline CDR1 reads MDHEN; CDR2 reads SYDVKM. In DNA form, the CDR3 reads TGTGCCAGCGGGGAGTACACCGGGGAGCTGTTTTTT. It translates to CASGEYTGELFF.

V and J are TRBV24-1 and TRBJ2-1; D is possibly TRBD2 (7 bases). Looked up from germline, CDR1 is KGHDR and CDR2 is SFDVKD. The CDR3 has 14 amino acids. The V end was cut by 9 bases, the J end by 7 bases, with 18 bases between. The CDR3 region is CATSSWGGRNEQFF. The CDR3 nucleotides are TGTGCCACCTCCTCGTGGGGGGGGCGGAATGAGCAGTTCTTC.

This sequence joins TRBV5-5 and TRBJ1-2; D uncertain. The germline V and J ends were trimmed by 3 bases and 4 bases, with 13 bases remaining between them. The CDR3 sequence is 14 residues long. Germline CDR1 SGHKS, CDR2 YYEKEE (reference sequence). For the CDR3, the DNA is TGTGCCAGCAGCTGGGGAGGTAGCGGCTATGGCTACACCTTC. Translated, it gives CASSWGGSGYGYTF.

The rearrangement uses TRBV5-6 and TRBJ2-7; 10 nucleotides match TRBD1. CDR1 is SGHDT, CDR2 YYEEEE, per germline. This CDR3 is 14 amino acids long. With 4 bases clipped from V and 3 bases from J, the junction kept 4 bases outside the gene matches. The CDR3 protein is CASSTGQGHYEQYF. DNA for the CDR3: TGTGCCAGCAGCACGGGACAGGGGCACTACGAGCAGTACTTC.

This clone has only a few counts. The genes are TRBV4-3 and TRBJ1-2, with 7 nucleotides matching TRBD1. CDR1 is LGHNA and CDR2 is YSLEER in the germline V gene. V was pared by 2 bases and J by 3 bases, with 6 bases of the junction left unmatched. The CDR3 consists of 15 residues. The CDR3 DNA follows: TGCGCCAGCAGCCAATCTAAGACAGGGCACTATGGCTACACCTTC. This translates into CASSQSKTGHYGYTF.

This rearrangement joins TRBV5-4 to TRBJ2-5; D not certain. V was cut by 0 bases and J by 5 bases, with 17 bases left in between. Germline V gene data show CDR1 as SGHNT and CDR2 as YYREEE (reference sequence). CDR3 length equals 16 residues. For the CDR3, the DNA is TGTGCCAGCAGCTTGGGCGGCCAAGCCATCGGGGAGACCCAGTACTTC. Protein sequence: CASSLGGQAIGETQYF.

The DNA of the CDR3 is TGTGCCAGTAGACTAAACGGGGGATATCAGACCCAGTACTTC. Protein sequence: CASRLNGGYQTQYF. This chain joins TRBV19 and TRBJ2-5; a weak D match, TRBD2 (6 bases). Germline V CDR1 and CDR2: LNHDA, SQIVND (reference sequence). There are 14 residues in the CDR3. Deletions cut 6 bases from V and 6 bases from J, with 17 bases between.

V gene TRBV4-3 combines with J gene TRBJ2-3, with TRBD1 as a possible D gene (5 bases). The V gene's germline CDR1 is LGHNA and CDR2 YSLEER. The CDR3 extends over 15 amino acids. Trimming took 2 bases from V and 4 from J, leaving 13 bases between them. In DNA, the CDR3 is TGCGCCAGCAGCCAACAGGTGGGGCGACCAGATACGCAGTATTTT. Encoded protein: CASSQQVGRPDTQYF.

CDR3 residues: CASSIDRGEAFF. In nucleotides, the CDR3 is TGTGCCAGCTCCATAGACAGGGGCGAAGCTTTCTTT. This chain joins TRBV18 and TRBJ1-1; 8 nucleotides line up with TRBD1. CDR1 and CDR2 from the germline V gene are KGHSH and LQKENI. The CDR3 is 12 amino acids. The V segment lost 6 bases and the J segment 8 bases; nucleotides outside the gene matches: 5.

The chain carries TRBV7-8 and TRBJ2-4, with TRBD1 matching 7 bases. The CDR3 runs 15 residues. The ends lost 3 bases at V and 7 bases at J; junction bases unmatched: 9. Looked up from germline, CDR1 is SGHVS and CDR2 is FQNEAQ. CDR3 bases: TGTGCCAGCAGCTTGCGGACAGGCAGTGGGAACATTCAGTACTTC. It translates to CASSLRTGSGNIQYF. Full variable domain (outside the CDR3, taken from reference TRBV7-8 and TRBJ2-4): GAGVSQSPRYKVAKRGQDVALRCDPISGHVSLFWYQQALGQGPEFLTYFQNEAQLDKSGLPSDRFFAERPEGSVSTLKIQRTQQEDSAVYLCASSLRTGSGNIQYFGAGTRLSVL.

The V and J genes are TRBV5-6 and TRBJ1-4, with D uncertain. Trimming took off 0 bases at V and 11 bases at J, with 8 bases between the two ends. The germline gives CDR1 SGHDT, CDR2 YYEEEE. CDR3 length: 12 amino acids. For the CDR3, the DNA is TGTGCCAGCAGCTTGGCCGGTTCCAAACTGTTTTTT. It translates to CASSLAGSKLFF.